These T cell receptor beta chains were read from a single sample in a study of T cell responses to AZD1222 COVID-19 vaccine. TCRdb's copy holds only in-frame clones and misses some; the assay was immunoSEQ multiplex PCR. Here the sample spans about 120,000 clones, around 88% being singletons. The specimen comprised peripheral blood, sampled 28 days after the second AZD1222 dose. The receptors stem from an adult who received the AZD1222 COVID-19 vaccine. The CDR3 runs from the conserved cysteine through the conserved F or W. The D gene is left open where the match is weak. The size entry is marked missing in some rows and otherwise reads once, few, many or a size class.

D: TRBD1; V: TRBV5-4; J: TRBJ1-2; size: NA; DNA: TGTGCCAGCAGCTTGGCCGGGACAGGGGAGGGCTACACCTTC; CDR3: CASSLAGTGEGYTF
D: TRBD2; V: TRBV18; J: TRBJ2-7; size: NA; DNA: TGTGCCAGCTCACCGGCCGTTAGCGGGAGCTCCTACGAGCAGTACTTC; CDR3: CASSPAVSGSSYEQYF
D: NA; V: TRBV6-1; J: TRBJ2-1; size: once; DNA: TGTGCCAGCAGTCCCCCTGACCCCACGGAGCAGTTCTTC; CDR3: CASSPPDPTEQFF
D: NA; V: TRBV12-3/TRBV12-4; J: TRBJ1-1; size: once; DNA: TGTGCCAACAGCAGGGGTGGGAACACTGAAGCTTTCTTT; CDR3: CANSRGGNTEAFF
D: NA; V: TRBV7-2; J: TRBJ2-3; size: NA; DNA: TGTGCCAGCAGCTTAGGGGATACTAGCACAGATACGCAGTATTTT; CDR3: CASSLGDTSTDTQYF
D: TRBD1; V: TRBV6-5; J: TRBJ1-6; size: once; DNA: TGTGCCAGCAGTCCAGGGACAGGGACGGCCCTCCACTTT; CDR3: CASSPGTGTALHF
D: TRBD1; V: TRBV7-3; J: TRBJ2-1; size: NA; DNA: TGTGCCAGCAGCCCCAATCCGGGACAGTACAATGAGCAGTTCTTC; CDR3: CASSPNPGQYNEQFF
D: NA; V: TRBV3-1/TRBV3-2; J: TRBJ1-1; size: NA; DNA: TGTGCCAGCAGCGATTGGGGCCAGCAAGCTTTCTTT; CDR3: CASSDWGQQAFF
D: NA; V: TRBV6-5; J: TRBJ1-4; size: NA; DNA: TGTGCCAAGTCAGAGGCTGCAACTAATGAAAAACTGTTTTTT; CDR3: CAKSEAATNEKLFF
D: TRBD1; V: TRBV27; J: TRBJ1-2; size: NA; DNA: TGTGCCAGCAGTTCGGTCGGATCTAACAGGGGGCAGAAGGAAGGCTACACCTTC; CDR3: CASSSVGSNRGQKEGYTF
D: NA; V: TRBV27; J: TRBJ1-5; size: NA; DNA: TGTGCCAGCAGTTTAGGCGAGGACCAGCCCCAGCATTTT; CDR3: CASSLGEDQPQHF
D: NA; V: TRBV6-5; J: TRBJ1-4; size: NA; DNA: TGTGCCAGCAGTTATGCAGGGCGGGCTAATGAAAAACTGTTTTTT; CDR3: CASSYAGRANEKLFF
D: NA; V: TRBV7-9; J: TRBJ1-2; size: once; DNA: TGTGCCAGCAGCGGGCAGGTTCTCGGCTACACCTTC; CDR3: CASSGQVLGYTF
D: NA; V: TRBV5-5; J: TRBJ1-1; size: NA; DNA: TGTGCCAGCAGCCCCGGTCCAACAGCAAACACTGAAGCTTTCTTT; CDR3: CASSPGPTANTEAFF
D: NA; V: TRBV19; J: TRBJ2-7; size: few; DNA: TGTGCCAGTAGACGGGACGGAAGCTCCTACGAGCAGTACTTC; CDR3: CASRRDGSSYEQYF
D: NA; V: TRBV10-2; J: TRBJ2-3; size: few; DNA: TGCGCCAGCAGTGAGTCCGGGCCCCGGCGAGATACGCAGTATTTT; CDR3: CASSESGPRRDTQYF
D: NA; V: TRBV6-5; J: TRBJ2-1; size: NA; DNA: TGTGCCAGCAGCAGGACTCCCCACAATGAGCAGTTCTTC; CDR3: CASSRTPHNEQFF
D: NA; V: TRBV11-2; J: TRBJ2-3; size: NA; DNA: TGTGCCAGCGCTAGTCCCCCAGGGCCCACAGATACGCAGTATTTT; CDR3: CASASPPGPTDTQYF
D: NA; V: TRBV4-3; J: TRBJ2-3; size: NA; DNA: TGCGCCAGCAGCCAGGGACGCTTGGGGGACACAGATACGCAGTATTTT; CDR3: CASSQGRLGDTDTQYF
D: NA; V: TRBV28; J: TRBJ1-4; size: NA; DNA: TGTGCCAGCAGAACCGGGACAACTGAAAAACTGTTTTTT; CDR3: CASRTGTTEKLFF
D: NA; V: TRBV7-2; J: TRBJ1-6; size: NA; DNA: TGTGCCAGCAGCTTATTCTTCGCGGTGGGGCAGGATAATTCACCCCTCCACTTT; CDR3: CASSLFFAVGQDNSPLHF
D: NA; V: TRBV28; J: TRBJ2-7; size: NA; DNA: TGTGCCAGCAGTTTAGGTGGGGCGGGACGGTGGAGCTACGAGCAGTACTTC; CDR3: CASSLGGAGRWSYEQYF
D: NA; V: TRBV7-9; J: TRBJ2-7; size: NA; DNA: TGTGCCAGCAGCTTAAGAGAGACAAGCGGTCCCTCCTACGAGCAGTACTTC; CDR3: CASSLRETSGPSYEQYF
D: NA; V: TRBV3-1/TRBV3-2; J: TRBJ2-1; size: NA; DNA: TGTGCCAGCAGCCAAGTGAACAGGTTCGGTGAGCAGTTCTTC; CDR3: CASSQVNRFGEQFF
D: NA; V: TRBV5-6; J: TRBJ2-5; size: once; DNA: TGTGCCAGCAGCTTACAAGGACAATCCAACGGGGAGACCCAGTACTTC; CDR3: CASSLQGQSNGETQYF
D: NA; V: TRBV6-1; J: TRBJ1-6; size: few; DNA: TGTGCCAGCAGTGAGGGAGGGAATTCACCCCTCCACTTT; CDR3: CASSEGGNSPLHF
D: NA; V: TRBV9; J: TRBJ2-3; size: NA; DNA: TGTGCCAGCAGCCCCTTTGGGGGTAGCACAGATACGCAGTATTTT; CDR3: CASSPFGGSTDTQYF
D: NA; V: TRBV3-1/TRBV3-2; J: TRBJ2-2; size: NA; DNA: TGTGCCAGCAGCCATAAGCGCCAACCGGGCGGGGAGCTGTTTTTT; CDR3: CASSHKRQPGGELFF
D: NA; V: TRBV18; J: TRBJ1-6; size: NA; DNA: TGTGCCAGCTCACCGGGGACCAATTCACCCCTCCACTTT; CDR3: CASSPGTNSPLHF
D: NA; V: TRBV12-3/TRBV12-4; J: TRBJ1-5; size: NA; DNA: TGTGCCAGCGGGCGGGAATCACCCCAGCATTTT; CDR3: CASGRESPQHF
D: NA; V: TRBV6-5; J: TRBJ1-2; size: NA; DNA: TGTGCCAGCAGTCTGGACAGACCAACGAAGACTGGCTACACCTTC; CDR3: CASSLDRPTKTGYTF
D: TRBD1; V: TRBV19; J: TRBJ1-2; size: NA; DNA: TGTGCCAGTAGTAGCCTGGGACAGCTAGATGGCTACACCTTC; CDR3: CASSSLGQLDGYTF
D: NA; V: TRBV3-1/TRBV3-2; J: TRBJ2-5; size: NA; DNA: TGTGCCAGCAGCCTAAGCCCGGGACTTGGTGGTTCACCGGAGACCCAGTACTTC; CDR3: CASSLSPGLGGSPETQYF
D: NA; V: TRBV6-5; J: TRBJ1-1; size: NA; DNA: TGTGCCAGCAGTTATGGCGGACTAAACACTGAAGCTTTCTTT; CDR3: CASSYGGLNTEAFF
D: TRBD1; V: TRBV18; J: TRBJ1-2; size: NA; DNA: TGTGCCAGCTCAAGACTTATACAGGGGGATCATGATGGCTACACCTTC; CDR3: CASSRLIQGDHDGYTF
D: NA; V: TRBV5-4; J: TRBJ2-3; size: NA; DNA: TGTGCCAGCAGCTCCGGGCCCGGGGGCACAGATACGCAGTATTTT; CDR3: CASSSGPGGTDTQYF
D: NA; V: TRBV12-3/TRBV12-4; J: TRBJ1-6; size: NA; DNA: TGTGCCAGCAGTCTCCAAGTTAATTCACCCCTCCACTTT; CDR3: CASSLQVNSPLHF
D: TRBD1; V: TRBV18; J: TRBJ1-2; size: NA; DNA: TGTGCCAGCCGTCCCGGGACAGGGTCGGATGGCTACACCTTC; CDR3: CASRPGTGSDGYTF
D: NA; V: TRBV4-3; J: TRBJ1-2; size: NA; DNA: TGCGCCAGCAGCCAAAGGCAAGACAGGGGCTACACCTTC; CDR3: CASSQRQDRGYTF
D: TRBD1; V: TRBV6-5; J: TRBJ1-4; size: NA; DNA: TGTGCCAGCGGAAGGACAGGGATGGGAGAAAAACTGTTTTTT; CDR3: CASGRTGMGEKLFF
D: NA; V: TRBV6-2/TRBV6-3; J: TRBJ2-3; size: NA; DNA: TGTGCCAGCAGTTACGGGCTAGTGATAGCAGATACGCAGTATTTT; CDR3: CASSYGLVIADTQYF
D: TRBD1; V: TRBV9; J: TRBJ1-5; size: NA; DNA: TGTGCCAGCAGTAAGACAGGGGAAATTAATCAGCCCCAGCATTTT; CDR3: CASSKTGEINQPQHF
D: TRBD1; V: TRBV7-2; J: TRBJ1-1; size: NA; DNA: TGTGCCAGCAGCTTACAGGGGGCCAGCACTGAAGCTTTCTTT; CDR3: CASSLQGASTEAFF
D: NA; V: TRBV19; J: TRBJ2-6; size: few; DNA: TGTGCCAGTAGTATGTCAGGGTCCGGGGCCAACGTCCTGACTTTC; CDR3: CASSMSGSGANVLTF
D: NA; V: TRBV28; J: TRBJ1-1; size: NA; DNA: TGTGCCAGCAGTAACAAGAGCAGGGGCCTGAACACTGAAGCTTTCTTT; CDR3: CASSNKSRGLNTEAFF
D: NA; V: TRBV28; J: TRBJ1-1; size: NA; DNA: TGTGCCAGCAGTTCGTCCAGGGTAATGATATTGGGTGCCGCTGAAGCTTTCTTT; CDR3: CASSSSRVMILGAAEAFF
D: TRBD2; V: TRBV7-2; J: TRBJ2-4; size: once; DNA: TGTGCCAGCAGATACACTAGCGGGGGGGCCTTTTCCAAAAACATTCAGTACTTC; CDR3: CASRYTSGGAFSKNIQYF
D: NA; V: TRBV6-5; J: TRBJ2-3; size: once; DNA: TGTGCCAGCGGGAGACAGGGCACAGATACGCAGTATTTT; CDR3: CASGRQGTDTQYF
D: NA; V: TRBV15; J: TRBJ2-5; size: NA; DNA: TGTGCCACCAGCCCAGGCCAGGTTTCAGAGACCCAGTACTTC; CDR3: CATSPGQVSETQYF
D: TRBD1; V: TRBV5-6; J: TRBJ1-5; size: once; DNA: TGTGCCAGCAGCACACTGGGGGGAGACAGGGACGGCCCAAATCAGCCCCAGCATTTT; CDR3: CASSTLGGDRDGPNQPQHF
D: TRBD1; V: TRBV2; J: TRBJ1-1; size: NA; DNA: TGTGCCAGCAGCCCGTCGCGGGGACAGACAGTAATTGAAGCTTTCTTT; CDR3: CASSPSRGQTVIEAFF
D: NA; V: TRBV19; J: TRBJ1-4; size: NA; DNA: TGTGCCAGTAGTATGCAGGATGCAACTAATGAAAAACTGTTTTTT; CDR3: CASSMQDATNEKLFF
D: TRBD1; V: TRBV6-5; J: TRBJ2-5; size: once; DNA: TGTGCCAGCAGCCAGACAGGGGGCACAGAGACCCAGTACTTC; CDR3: CASSQTGGTETQYF
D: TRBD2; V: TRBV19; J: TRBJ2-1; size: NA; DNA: TGTGCCAGCCGGGGGGGTTTGGGGACTGAGCAGTTCTTC; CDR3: CASRGGLGTEQFF
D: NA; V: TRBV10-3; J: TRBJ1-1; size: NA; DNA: TGTGCCATCAGTGGGGGCCGCGGTAACACTGAAGCTTTCTTT; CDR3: CAISGGRGNTEAFF
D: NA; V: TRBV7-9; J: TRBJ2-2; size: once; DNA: TGTGCCAGCAGCTTTTGGGGTGATGCGAACACCGGGGAGCTGTTTTTT; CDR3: CASSFWGDANTGELFF
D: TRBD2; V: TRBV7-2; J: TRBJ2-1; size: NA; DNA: TGTGCCAGCAGCTTGGGTAGCGGGTCCTACAATGAGCAGTTCTTC; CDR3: CASSLGSGSYNEQFF
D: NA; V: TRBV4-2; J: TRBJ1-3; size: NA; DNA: TGTGCCAGCAGCCAAGCATCCAGCCACTCTGGAAACACCATATATTTT; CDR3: CASSQASSHSGNTIYF
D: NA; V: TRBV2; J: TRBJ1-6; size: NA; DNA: TGTGCCAGCAGTGTACAGGGCATTTATAATTCACCCCTCCACTTT; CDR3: CASSVQGIYNSPLHF